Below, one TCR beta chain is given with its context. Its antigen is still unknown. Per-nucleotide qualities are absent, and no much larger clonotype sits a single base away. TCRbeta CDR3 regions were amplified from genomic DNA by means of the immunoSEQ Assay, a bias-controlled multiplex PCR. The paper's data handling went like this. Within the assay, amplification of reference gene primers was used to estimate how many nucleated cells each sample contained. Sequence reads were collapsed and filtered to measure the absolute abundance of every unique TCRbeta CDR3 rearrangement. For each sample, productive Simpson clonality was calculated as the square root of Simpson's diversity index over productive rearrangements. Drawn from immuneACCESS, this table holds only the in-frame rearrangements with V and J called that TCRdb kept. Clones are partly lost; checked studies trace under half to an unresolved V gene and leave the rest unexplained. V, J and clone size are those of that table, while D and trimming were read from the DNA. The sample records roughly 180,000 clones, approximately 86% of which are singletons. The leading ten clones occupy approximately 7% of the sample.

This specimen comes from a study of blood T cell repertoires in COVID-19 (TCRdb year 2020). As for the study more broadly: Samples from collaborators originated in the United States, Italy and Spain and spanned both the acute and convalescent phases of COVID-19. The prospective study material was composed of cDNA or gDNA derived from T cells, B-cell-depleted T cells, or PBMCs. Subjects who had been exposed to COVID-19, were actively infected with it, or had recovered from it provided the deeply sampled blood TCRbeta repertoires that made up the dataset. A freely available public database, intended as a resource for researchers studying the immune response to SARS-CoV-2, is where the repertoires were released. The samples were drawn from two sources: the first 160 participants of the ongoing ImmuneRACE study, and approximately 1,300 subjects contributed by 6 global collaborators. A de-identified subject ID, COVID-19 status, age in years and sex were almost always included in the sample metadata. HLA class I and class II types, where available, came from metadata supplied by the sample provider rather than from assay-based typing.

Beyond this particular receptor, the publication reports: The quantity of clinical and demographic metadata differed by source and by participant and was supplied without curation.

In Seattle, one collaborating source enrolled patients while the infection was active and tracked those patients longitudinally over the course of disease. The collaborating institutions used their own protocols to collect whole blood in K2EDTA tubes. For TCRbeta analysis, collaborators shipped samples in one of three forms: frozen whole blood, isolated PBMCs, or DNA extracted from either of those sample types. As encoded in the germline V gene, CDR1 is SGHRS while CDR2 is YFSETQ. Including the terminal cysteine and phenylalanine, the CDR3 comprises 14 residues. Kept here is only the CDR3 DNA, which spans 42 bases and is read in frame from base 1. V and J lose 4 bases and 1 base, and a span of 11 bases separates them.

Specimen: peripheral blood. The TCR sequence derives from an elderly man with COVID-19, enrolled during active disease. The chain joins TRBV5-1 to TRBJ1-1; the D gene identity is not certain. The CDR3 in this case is CASSLFLTNTEAFF. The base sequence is TGCGCCAGCAGCCTATTCCTCACGAACACTGAAGCTTTCTTT.